The 17 T cell receptor beta chains below come from one sample, sequenced in a study of cytomegalovirus exposure and HLA in healthy donors. With 60 Vbeta and 13 Jbeta primers, the PCR was carried out. Method: immunoSEQ multiplex PCR; TCRdb's copy keeps in-frame clones and lacks some. Of about 150,000 clones in the sample, 65% to 80% were seen once. Specimen: PBMCs. The source of these receptors is a man aged 18 to 30 in good health and CMV-seronegative.

The chain combines TRBV7-9 with TRBJ2-5; 7 bases map to TRBD1. CDR1 is SEHNR, CDR2 FQNEAQ, per germline (reference sequence). CDR3 length: 14 amino acids. The trim removed 2 bases at V and 2 bases at J, leaving 2 bases unmatched. DNA for the CDR3: TGTGCCAGCAGCTTATCAGGGGGTCAAGAGACCCAGTACTTC. Translation: CASSLSGGQETQYF.

The rearrangement links TRBV4-2 to TRBJ2-3, with D maybe TRBD1 (7 bases). The CDR3 has 17 amino acids. Trimming left V 3 bases short and J 6 bases short, with 22 bases between. Germline CDR1 reads LGHNA; CDR2 reads YNFKEQ. CDR3 DNA: TGTGCCAGCAGCCATACCCCCCCCAGGGGGGATTCTGATACGCAGTATTTT. It yields the protein CASSHTPPRGDSDTQYF.

In DNA form, the CDR3 reads TGTGCCAGCAGCGTAGGGTCCGGAGCCGCCTACGAGCAGTACGTC. This translates into CASSVGSGAAYEQYV. The chain joins TRBV9 to TRBJ2-7; D is undetermined. The CDR3 has 15 residues. In germline, CDR1 is SGDLS, CDR2 YYNGEE. Trimming shortened V by 0 bases and J by 2 bases, and 12 bases separated the two germline ends.

The chain has TRBV4-3 and TRBJ2-7, with 9 positions matching TRBD1. This CDR3 has 14 amino acids. CDR1 and CDR2 from the germline V gene are LGHNA and YSLEER. The V segment lost 1 base and the J segment 4 bases; nucleotides outside the gene matches: 2. CDR3 loop: CASSQGGQGYEQYF. For the CDR3, the DNA is TGCGCCAGCAGCCAAGGGGGACAGGGATACGAGCAGTACTTC.

The chain carries TRBV6-5 and TRBJ2-7, with 7 bases identical to TRBD1. There are 14 residues in the CDR3. The ends lost 4 bases at V and 0 bases at J; junction bases unmatched: 3. CDR1 and CDR2 (germline): MNHEY, SVGAGI. The CDR3 protein is CASSSRDSSYEQYF. The CDR3 bases are TGTGCCAGCAGTTCCCGGGACAGCTCCTACGAGCAGTACTTC.

The chain is built from TRBV27 and TRBJ1-2; TRBD1 matches 10 bases. V dropped 6 bases and J dropped 8; count of bases not matched to a gene: 12. The CDR3 loop spans 15 amino acids. Germline assignment: CDR1 MNHEY and CDR2 SMNVEV (reference sequence). The CDR3 loop is CASSRRRDRGEGYTF. The CDR3 DNA sequence: TGTGCCAGCAGCCGAAGAAGGGACAGGGGAGAGGGCTACACCTTC.

The table lists this clone with a count of one. The rearrangement uses TRBV5-6 and TRBJ2-4, with D perhaps TRBD2 (6 bases). With 3 bases removed from V and 8 bases from J, the gap between germline ends came to 12 bases. CDR3 length: 13 amino acids. Germline CDR1 reads SGHDT; CDR2 reads YYEEEE. The CDR3 region is CASSSAGLDIQYF. The DNA of the CDR3 is TGTGCCAGCAGCTCCGCGGGGTTGGACATTCAGTACTTC.

The chain recombines TRBV7-9 with TRBJ2-7, with 8 bases that match TRBD1. Looked up from germline, CDR1 is SEHNR and CDR2 is FQNEAQ (reference sequence). The CDR3 consists of 12 residues. Germline trimming cut 8 bases from V and 3 bases from J; bases unmatched to any gene: 3. The CDR3 DNA follows: TGTGCCAGCGGACAGGGAAACTACGAGCAGTACTTC. This translates into CASGQGNYEQYF.

Here the CDR3 reads CASSSSDSKWDYGYTF. In DNA form, the CDR3 reads TGTGCCAGCAGCTCTTCTGACTCCAAATGGGACTATGGCTACACCTTC. V is TRBV5-4 and J is TRBJ1-2; D not certain. There are 16 residues in the CDR3. V lost 3 bases to trimming and J lost 3 bases, with 18 bases between them. Germline V gene sequence: CDR1 SGHNT, CDR2 YYREEE (reference sequence).

The rearrangement joins TRBV30 to TRBJ1-1; no clear D. The CDR3 is made up of 14 amino acids. Germline assignment: CDR1 GTSNPN and CDR2 SVGIG (reference sequence). The V end lost 8 bases, the J end lost 1 base, and 17 bases lay between the germline ends. The CDR3 region is CALFVRIWNTEAFF. The DNA for the CDR3 is TGTGCCCTTTTTGTCAGGATTTGGAACACTGAAGCTTTCTTT.

V and J are TRBV11-2 and TRBJ1-6; no firm D call. V was shortened by 4 bases and J by 0 bases, with 19 bases between the two germline ends. Germline V lookup: CDR1 SGHAT, CDR2 FQNNGV. CDR3 size: 19 residues. The CDR3 protein is CASSSIRGRGSSYNSPLHF. DNA of the CDR3: TGTGCCAGCAGCTCCATTCGTGGGCGGGGTAGCTCCTATAATTCACCCCTCCACTTT.

The chain has TRBV7-8 and TRBJ2-7; possibly TRBD2 for D (6 bases). The V end lost 0 bases, the J end lost 3 bases, and 12 bases lay between the germline ends. The germline CDR1 and CDR2 sequences are SGHVS and FQNEAQ. This CDR3 has 15 residues. CDR3 bases: TGTGCCAGCAGCTTAGCGGAGGGCAAAAACTACGAGCAGTACGTC. Protein sequence: CASSLAEGKNYEQYV.

Note on this clone: Other DNA sequences of this sample code for an identical CDR3. The chain uses TRBV5-1 and TRBJ2-1; TRBD2 matches at 13 bases. The length of the CDR3 is 15 residues. V shed 0 bases and J 6 bases; nucleotides not matched to a gene: 0. CDR1 is SGHRS and CDR2 is YFSETQ in the germline V gene. The CDR3 DNA is TGCGCCAGCAGCTTGGGACTAGCGGGGGGCAATGAGCAGTTCTTC. It specifies CASSLGLAGGNEQFF.

V is TRBV30 and J is TRBJ1-6; D unclear. Trimming took 2 bases from V and 4 from J, leaving 12 bases between them. Germline values: CDR1 GTSNPN, CDR2 SVGIG (reference sequence). The CDR3 loop spans 15 amino acids. CDR3 coding DNA: TGTGCCTGGAGTTCAACAGCTTTATATAATTCACCCCTCCACTTT. Translated: CAWSSTALYNSPLHF. Drawing the rest from reference TRBV30 and TRBJ1-6, the complete variable domain is SQTIHQWPATLVQPVGSPLSLECTVEGTSNPNLYWYRQAAGRGLQLLFYSVGIGQISSEVPQNLSASRPQDRQFILSSKKLLLSDSGFYLCAWSSTALYNSPLHFGNGTRLTVT.

This chain links TRBV6-5 with TRBJ1-1, with D possibly being TRBD1 (6 bases). Germline-derived CDR1 and CDR2 are MNHEY and SVGAGI. Trimming removed 5 bases at V and 5 bases at J, with 15 bases between. The CDR3 is 14 amino acids. CDR3 amino acids: CASSEQGSSTEAFF. The CDR3 bases are TGTGCCAGCAGTGAACAGGGTAGTAGTACTGAAGCTTTCTTT.

CDR3 protein: CASSLAPGGYGYTF. The CDR3 DNA sequence: TGTGCCAGCAGCTTAGCGCCGGGAGGCTATGGCTACACCTTC. V gene TRBV7-2 combines with J gene TRBJ1-2; D remains unclear. V was pared by 0 bases and J by 4 bases, with 9 bases between. CDR3 length: 14 residues. The germline CDR1 and CDR2 sequences are SGHTA and FQGNSA.

This sequence joins TRBV13 and TRBJ2-7; 9 nucleotides align to TRBD1. This CDR3 comprises 15 residues. Germline loops: CDR1 PRHDT, CDR2 FYEKMQ (reference sequence). V shed 1 base, J shed 5 bases, and the junction held 6 bases outside the gene matches. CDR3 residues: CASSLEGQGNDEQYF. Written as DNA, the CDR3 is TGTGCCAGCAGCTTAGAGGGACAGGGTAACGACGAGCAGTACTTC. The variable domain in full, with the rest retrieved from reference TRBV13 and TRBJ2-7, is AAGVIQSPRHLIKEKRETATLKCYPIPRHDTVYWYQQGPGQDPQFLISFYEKMQSDKGSIPDRFSAQQFSDYHSELNMSSLELGDSALYFCASSLEGQGNDEQYFGPGTRLTVT.